This TCR beta chain is from a study of T-cell memory formation after mild COVID-19. A 5'RACE reaction primed in the constant segment made cDNA libraries of TCR alpha and TCR beta, and these carried sample barcodes and UMIs. TCRdb re-derived calls from the 5' RACE reads in MiXCR, one entry per CDR3 protein. This table has under 550,000 distinct CDR3 sequences, roughly 18% appearing once. Germline V CDR1 and CDR2: SGHRS, YFSETQ. With 1 base removed from V and 5 bases from J, the gap between germline ends came to 10 bases. The CDR3 contains 14 residues. Sequences were obtained from PBMCs or a T cell subset sorted from them (not recorded which). This TCR was recovered from a man in his late teens or twenties who had mild COVID-19 (a few samples of this study predate the infection). Cell type and time point are not known. The chain couples TRBV5-1 to TRBJ2-1; weak D call: TRBD2 (5 bases). The CDR3 DNA sequence: TGCGCCAGCAGCTTGAGAGCGGAAGACAATGAGCAGTTCTTC. It yields the protein CASSLRAEDNEQFF.